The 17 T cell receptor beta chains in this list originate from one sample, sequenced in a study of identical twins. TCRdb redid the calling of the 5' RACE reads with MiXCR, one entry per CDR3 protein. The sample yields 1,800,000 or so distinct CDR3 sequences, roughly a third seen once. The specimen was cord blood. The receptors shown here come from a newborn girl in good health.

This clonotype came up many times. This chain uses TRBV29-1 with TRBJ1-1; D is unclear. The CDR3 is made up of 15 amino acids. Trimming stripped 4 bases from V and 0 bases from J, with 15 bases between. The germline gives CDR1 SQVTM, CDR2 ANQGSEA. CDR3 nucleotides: TGCAGCGTTGCCTCGGGAGACTTAATGAACACTGAAGCTTTCTTT. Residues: CSVASGDLMNTEAFF.

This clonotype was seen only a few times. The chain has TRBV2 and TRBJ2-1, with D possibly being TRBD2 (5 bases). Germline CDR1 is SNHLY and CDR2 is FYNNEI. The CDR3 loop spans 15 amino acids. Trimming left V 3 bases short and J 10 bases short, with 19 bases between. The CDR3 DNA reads TGTGCCAGCAGTGAGTCCGGAGGCCCTTTAAAAGAGCAGTTCTTC. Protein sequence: CASSESGGPLKEQFF.

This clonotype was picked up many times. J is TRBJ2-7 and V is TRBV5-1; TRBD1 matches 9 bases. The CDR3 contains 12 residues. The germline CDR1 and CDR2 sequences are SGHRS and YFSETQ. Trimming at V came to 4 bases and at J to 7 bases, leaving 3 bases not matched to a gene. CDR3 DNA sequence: TGCGCCAGCAGCCATGACAGGGGGGAGCAGTACTTC. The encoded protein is CASSHDRGEQYF.

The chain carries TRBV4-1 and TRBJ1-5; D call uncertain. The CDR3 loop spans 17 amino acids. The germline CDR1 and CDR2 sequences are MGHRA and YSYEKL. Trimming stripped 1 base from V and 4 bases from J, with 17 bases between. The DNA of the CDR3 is TGCGCCAGCAGCCAAGGTGTGCCCTACCCCCTAAATCAGCCCCAGCATTTT. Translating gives CASSQGVPYPLNQPQHF.

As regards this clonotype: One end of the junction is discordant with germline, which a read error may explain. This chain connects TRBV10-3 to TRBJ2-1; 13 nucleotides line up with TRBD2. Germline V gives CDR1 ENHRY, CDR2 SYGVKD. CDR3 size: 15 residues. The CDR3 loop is CTISGTSGKNNEQFF. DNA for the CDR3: TGTACCATCAGCGGGACTAGCGGGAAGAATAATGAGCAGTTCTTC.

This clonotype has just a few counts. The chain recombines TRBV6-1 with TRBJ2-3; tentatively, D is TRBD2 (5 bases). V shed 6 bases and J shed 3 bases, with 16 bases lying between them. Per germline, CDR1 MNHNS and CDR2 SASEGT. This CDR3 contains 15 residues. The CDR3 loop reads CASSGLGPGTDTQYF. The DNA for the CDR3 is TGTGCCAGCAGCGGTCTTGGCCCGGGGACAGATACGCAGTATTTT.

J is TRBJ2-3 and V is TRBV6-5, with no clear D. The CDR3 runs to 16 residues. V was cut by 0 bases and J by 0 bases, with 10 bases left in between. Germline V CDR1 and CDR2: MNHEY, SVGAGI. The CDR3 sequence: CASSYSTDLSTDTQYF. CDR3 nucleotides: TGTGCCAGCAGTTACTCGACTGATCTTAGCACAGATACGCAGTATTTT.

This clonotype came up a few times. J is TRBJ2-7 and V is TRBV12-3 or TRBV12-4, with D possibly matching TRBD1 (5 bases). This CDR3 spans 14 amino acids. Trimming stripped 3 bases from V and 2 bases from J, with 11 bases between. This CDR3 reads CASSFTRATYEQYF. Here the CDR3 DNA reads TGTGCCAGCAGTTTTACCAGGGCGACCTACGAGCAGTACTTC.

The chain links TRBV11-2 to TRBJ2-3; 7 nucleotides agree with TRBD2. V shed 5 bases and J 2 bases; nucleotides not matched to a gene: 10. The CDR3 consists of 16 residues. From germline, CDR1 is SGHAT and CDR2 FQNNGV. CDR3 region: CASSRQIAGYTDTQYF. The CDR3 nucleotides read TGTGCCAGCAGCCGGCAAATAGCGGGTTACACAGATACGCAGTATTTT. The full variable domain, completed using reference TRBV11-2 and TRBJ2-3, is EAGVAQSPRYKIIEKRQSVAFWCNPISGHATLYWYQQILGQGPKLLIQFQNNGVVDDSQLPKDRFSAERLKGVDSTLKIQPAKLEDSAVYLCASSRQIAGYTDTQYFGPGTRLTVL.

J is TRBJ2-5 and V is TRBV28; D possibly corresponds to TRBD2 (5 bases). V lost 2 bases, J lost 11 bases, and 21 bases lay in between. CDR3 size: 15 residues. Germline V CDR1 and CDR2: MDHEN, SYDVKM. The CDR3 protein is CASSLPQNVVWEQYF. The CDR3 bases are TGTGCCAGCAGTTTACCCCAGAATGTAGTATGGGAGCAGTACTTC.

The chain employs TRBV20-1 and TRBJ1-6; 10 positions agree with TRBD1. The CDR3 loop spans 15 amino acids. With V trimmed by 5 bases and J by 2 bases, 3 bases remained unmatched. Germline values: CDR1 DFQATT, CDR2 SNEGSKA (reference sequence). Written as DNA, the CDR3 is TGCAGTGCTGACAGGGGGCGACCCTATAATTCACCCCTCCACTTT. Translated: CSADRGRPYNSPLHF.

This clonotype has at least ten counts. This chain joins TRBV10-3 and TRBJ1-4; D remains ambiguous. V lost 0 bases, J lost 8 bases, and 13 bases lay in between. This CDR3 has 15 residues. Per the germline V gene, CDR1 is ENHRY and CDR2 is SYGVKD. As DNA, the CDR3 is TGTGCCATCAGTGAGTCGGGGAATACGCGAGAAAAACTGTTTTTT. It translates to CAISESGNTREKLFF.

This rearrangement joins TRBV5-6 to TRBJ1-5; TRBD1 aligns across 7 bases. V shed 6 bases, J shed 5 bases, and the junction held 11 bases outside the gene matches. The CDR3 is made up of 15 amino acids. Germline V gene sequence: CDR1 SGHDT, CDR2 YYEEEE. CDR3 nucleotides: TGTGCCAGCACCCGACAGGGAGGTGGGGATCAGCCCCAGCATTTT. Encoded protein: CASTRQGGGDQPQHF.

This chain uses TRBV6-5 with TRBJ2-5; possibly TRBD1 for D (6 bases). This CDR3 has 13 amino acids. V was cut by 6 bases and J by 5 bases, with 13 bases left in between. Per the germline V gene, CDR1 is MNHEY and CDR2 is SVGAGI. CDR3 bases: TGTGCCAGCAGGAAACAGGGTGATGAGACCCAGTACTTC. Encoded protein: CASRKQGDETQYF.

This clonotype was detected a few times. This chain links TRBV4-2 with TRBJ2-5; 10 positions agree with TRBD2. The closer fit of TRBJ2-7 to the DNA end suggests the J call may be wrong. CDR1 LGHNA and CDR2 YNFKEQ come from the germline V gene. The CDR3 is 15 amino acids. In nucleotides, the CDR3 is TGTGCCAGCAGCCAACCTAGCGGGGGCCTATACGAGCAGTACTTC. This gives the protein CASSQPSGGLYEQYF.

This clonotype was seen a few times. The CDR3 DNA sequence: TGCAGTGCTAGTGGGACGGGGGGGCCTCCCAATGAGCAGTTCTTC. As protein: CSASGTGGPPNEQFF. The rearrangement uses TRBV20-1 and TRBJ2-1, with 8 bases lining up with TRBD2. V was pared by 3 bases and J by 6 bases, with 10 bases of the junction left unmatched. Germline V gene sequence: CDR1 DFQATT, CDR2 SNEGSKA (reference sequence). This CDR3 has 15 residues.

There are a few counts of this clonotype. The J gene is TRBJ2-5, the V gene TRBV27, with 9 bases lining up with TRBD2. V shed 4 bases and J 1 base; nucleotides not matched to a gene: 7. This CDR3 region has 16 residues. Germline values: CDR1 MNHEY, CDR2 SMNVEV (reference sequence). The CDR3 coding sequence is TGTGCCAGCAGTTCGCATAGCGGGGGCCTCCAAGAGACCCAGTACTTC. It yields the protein CASSSHSGGLQETQYF.